This T cell receptor beta chain was identified during a study of beta chain features in type 1 diabetes. Whole-study context: In age, gender and cell yields, patients were similar to healthy donors. General study results and limits: Patients with Type 1 diabetes showed moderately but significantly shorter TCRB CDR3s in all four CD4+ subsets.

Looked up from germline, CDR1 is GTSNPN and CDR2 is SVGIG (reference sequence). V lost 0 bases, J lost 6 bases, and 12 bases lay in between. The CDR3 covers 14 residues. Central memory, naive, regulatory and stem cell-like memory CD4+ cells were sorted by CD45RO/CCR7/CD25/CD127/CD95/CD27. The study reverse transcribed the entire isolated RNA, so it sequenced expressed TCRB transcripts. Using immunoSEQ multiplex PCR, the repertoire was profiled, and TCRdb retains in-frame clones only, with some absent. In the table there are roughly 400,000 clones, about 10% of which are singletons. This clone was observed a handful of times. What it recognizes is unknown.

The J gene is TRBJ2-1, the V gene TRBV30; TRBD2 might be the D (5 bases). The origin of this receptor is a man younger than 40 with type 1 diabetes. Sequencing used central memory CD4+ T cells from blood. CDR3 loop: CAWSVTGMGNEQFF. The CDR3 DNA is TGTGCCTGGAGTGTAACCGGGATGGGCAATGAGCAGTTCTTC.